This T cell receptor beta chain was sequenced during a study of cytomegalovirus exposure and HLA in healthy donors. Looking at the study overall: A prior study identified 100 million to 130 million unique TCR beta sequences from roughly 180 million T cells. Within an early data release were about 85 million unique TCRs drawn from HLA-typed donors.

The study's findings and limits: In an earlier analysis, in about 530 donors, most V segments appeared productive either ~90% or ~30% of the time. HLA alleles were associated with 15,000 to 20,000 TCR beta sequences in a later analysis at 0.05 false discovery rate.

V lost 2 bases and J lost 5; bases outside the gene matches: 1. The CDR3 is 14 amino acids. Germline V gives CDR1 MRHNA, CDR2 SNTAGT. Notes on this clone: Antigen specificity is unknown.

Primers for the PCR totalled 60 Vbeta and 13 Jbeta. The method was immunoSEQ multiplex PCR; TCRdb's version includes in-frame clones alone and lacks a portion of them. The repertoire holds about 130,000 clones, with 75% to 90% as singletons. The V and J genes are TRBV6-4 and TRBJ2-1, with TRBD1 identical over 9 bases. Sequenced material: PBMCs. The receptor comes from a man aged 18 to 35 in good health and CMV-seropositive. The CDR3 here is CASSDGTGHNEQFF. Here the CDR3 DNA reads TGTGCCAGCAGTGACGGGACAGGGCACAATGAGCAGTTCTTC.